This T cell receptor (beta chain) was observed in a study of T-cell memory formation after mild COVID-19. Study results and limitations: Later expanders leaned CD4+, whereas clones that contracted between day 15 and 85 were balanced CD4/CD8. For contracting clones, CD4+ ones sat mainly in CM and EM, CD8+ in EMRA.

Each CDR3 protein gets one entry after TCRdb re-called the 5' RACE reads with MiXCR. The sample includes under 450,000 distinct CDR3 sequences, 20% to 25% of them seen just once. CDR1 is SNHLY, CDR2 FYNNEI, per germline. J was trimmed by 2 bases and V by 2 bases; bases with no gene match: 11. The CDR3 runs to 19 residues. The table lists this clonotype with many counts. Its antigen is unknown. This TCR came from an adult woman who had mild COVID-19 (a few samples of this study predate the infection). Cell type and time point are not known. This rearrangement joins TRBV2 to TRBJ2-3, with TRBD2 matching 12 bases. Specimen: PBMCs or a T cell subset sorted from them (not recorded which). CDR3 sequence (DNA): TGTGCCAGCAGTGAAACTAGCGGGGGGTATCGTGCTAACACAGATACGCAGTATTTT. Its translation: CASSETSGGYRANTDTQYF.